The following is a TCR beta chain sequence with its context. This specimen comes from a study of shared clonotypes between healthy human individuals. Sequenced by immunoSEQ multiplex PCR; TCRdb stores in-frame clones only, minus some. Among roughly 1,000,000 clones listed, 70% to 80% were seen once. Germline CDR1 and CDR2: SGHRS and YFSETQ. CDR3 length: 16 amino acids. Germline trimming cut 4 bases from V and 2 bases from J; bases unmatched to any gene: 7. This TCR came from a man between 18 and 35 years old in good health. Some clones in this sample may be carry-over from other donors' samples. The sequencing sample was made of memory CD4+ T cells from PBMCs. Subset denoted: CD45RA-negative fraction. J is TRBJ2-3 and V is TRBV5-1; TRBD2 aligns across 10 bases. The CDR3 DNA follows: TGCGCCAGCAGCCGGACACTAGCGGGATCCACAGATACGCAGTATTTT. Translating it yields CASSRTLAGSTDTQYF.